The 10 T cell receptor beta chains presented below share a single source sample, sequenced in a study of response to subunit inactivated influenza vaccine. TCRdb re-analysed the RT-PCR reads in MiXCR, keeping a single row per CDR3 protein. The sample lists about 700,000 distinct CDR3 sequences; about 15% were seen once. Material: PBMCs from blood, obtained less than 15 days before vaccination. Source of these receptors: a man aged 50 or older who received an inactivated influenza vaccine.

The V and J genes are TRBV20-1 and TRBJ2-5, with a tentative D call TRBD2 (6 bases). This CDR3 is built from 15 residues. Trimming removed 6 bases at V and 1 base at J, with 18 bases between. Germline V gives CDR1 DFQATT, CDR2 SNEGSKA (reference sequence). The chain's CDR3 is CSASPSEGFQETQYF. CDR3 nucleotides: TGCAGTGCCTCCCCCTCGGAGGGATTCCAAGAGACCCAGTACTTC.

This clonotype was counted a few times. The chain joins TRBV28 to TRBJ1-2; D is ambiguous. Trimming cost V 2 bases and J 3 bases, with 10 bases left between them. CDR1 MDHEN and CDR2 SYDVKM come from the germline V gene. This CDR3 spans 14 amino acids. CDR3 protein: CASSLPVDYYGYTF. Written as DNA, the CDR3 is TGTGCCAGCAGTTTACCCGTGGACTACTATGGCTACACCTTC.

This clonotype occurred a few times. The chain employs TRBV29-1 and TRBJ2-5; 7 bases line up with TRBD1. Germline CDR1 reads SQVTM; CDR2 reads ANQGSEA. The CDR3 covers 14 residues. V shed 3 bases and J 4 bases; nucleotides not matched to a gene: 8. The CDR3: CSVEGQGVLETQYF. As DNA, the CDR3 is TGCAGCGTTGAGGGGCAGGGGGTCTTAGAGACCCAGTACTTC.

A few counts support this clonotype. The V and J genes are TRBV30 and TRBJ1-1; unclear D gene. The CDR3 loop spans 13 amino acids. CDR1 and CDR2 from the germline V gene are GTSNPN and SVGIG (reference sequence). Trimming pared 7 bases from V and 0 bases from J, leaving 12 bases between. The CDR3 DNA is TGTGCCTTCACCGCGTTCCTGAACACTGAAGCTTTCTTT. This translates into CAFTAFLNTEAFF.

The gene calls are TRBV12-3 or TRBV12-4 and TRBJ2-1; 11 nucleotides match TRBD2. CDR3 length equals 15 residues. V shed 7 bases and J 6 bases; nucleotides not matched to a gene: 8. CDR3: CASNIAGGPVNEQFF. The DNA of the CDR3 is TGTGCCAGCAATATAGCGGGGGGGCCGGTCAATGAGCAGTTCTTC.

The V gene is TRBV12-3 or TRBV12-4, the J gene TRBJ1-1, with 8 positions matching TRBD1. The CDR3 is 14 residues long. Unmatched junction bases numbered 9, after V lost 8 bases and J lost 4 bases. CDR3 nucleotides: TGTGCCAGCCGGATCAGACAGGGGTTCACTGAAGCTTTCTTT. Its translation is CASRIRQGFTEAFF.

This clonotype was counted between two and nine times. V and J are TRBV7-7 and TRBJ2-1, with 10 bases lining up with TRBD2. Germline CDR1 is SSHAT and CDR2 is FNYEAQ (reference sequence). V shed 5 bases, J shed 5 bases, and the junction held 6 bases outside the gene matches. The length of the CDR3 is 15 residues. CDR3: CASSASSGSNNEQFF. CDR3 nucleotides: TGTGCCAGCAGCGCTTCTAGCGGGAGTAACAATGAGCAGTTCTTC.

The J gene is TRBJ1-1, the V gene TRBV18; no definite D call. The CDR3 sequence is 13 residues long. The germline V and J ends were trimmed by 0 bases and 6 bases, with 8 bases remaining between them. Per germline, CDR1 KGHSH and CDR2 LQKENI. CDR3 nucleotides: TGTGCCAGCTCACCACCCGGTTCGCCTGAAGCTTTCTTT. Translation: CASSPPGSPEAFF.

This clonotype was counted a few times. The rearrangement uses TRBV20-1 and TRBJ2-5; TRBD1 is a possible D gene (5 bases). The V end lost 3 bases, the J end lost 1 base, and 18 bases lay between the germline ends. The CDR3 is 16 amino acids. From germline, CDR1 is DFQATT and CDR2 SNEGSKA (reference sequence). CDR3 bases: TGCAGTGCTAGTATAGCCGTGACAGTCCGCCAAGAGACCCAGTACTTC. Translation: CSASIAVTVRQETQYF.

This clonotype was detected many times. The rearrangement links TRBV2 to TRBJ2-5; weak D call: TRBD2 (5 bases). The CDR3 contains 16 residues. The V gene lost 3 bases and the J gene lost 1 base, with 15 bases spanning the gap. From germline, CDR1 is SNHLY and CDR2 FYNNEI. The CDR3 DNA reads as TGTGCCAGCAGTGAGGGCAGACTAACAGTCCAAGAGACCCAGTACTTC. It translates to CASSEGRLTVQETQYF.